This is a list of T cell receptor beta chains from one sample in a study of post-analysis software for immune sequencing data. Each CDR3 protein is one row after TCRdb ran MiXCR on the PCR reads. Here the sample spans about 820,000 distinct CDR3 sequences, roughly 50% being singletons. The sequencing input was blood. All receptors derive from a girl aged 5 to 17 with multiple sclerosis. The CDR3 runs from the conserved cysteine through the conserved F or W. D genes are given only for firm matches. Clone size is not always given. Where it is, it says once, few, many or a class for expanded clones.

D gene	clone size	J gene	V gene	CDR3 protein	CDR3 DNA
-	few	TRBJ2-7	TRBV20-1	CSASVGERSYEQYF	TGCAGTGCTAGCGTCGGGGAGAGGTCCTACGAGCAGTACTTC
TRBD1	once	TRBJ2-4	TRBV29-1	CSVQGELAKNIQYF	TGCAGCGTCCAGGGGGAACTAGCCAAAAACATTCAGTACTTC
-	once	TRBJ2-7	TRBV10-3	CAINAGTSSHEQYF	TGTGCCATCAATGCCGGGACCTCTTCCCACGAGCAGTACTTC
-	-	TRBJ1-5	TRBV7-9	CATQLTGLNQPQHF	TGTGCCACCCAGCTTACGGGTCTCAATCAGCCCCAGCATTTT
TRBD2	-	TRBJ2-3	TRBV7-2	CASSHSAGGTDTQYF	TGTGCCAGCAGCCACTCGGCGGGGGGCACAGATACGCAGTATTTT
-	few	TRBJ1-2	TRBV15	CATSRRGGNGYTF	TGTGCCACCAGCAGACGGGGAGGGAATGGCTACACCTTC
TRBD2	-	TRBJ2-7	TRBV12-3/TRBV12-4	CASWEGTYEQYF	TGTGCCAGCTGGGAGGGAACCTACGAGCAGTACTTC
-	-	TRBJ2-4	TRBV20-1	CSARAVAKNIQYF	TGCAGTGCTAGGGCCGTAGCCAAAAACATTCAGTACTTC
TRBD2	-	TRBJ2-3	TRBV27	CASSSGWGGPTDTQYF	TGTGCCAGCAGTTCTGGTTGGGGGGGACCCACAGATACGCAGTATTTT
-	few	TRBJ2-3	TRBV2	CASSDPGGTDTQYF	TGTGCCAGCAGTGATCCAGGGGGCACAGATACGCAGTATTTT
TRBD2	-	TRBJ2-7	TRBV27	CASSSPGTSGTYEQYF	TGTGCCAGCAGTTCTCCCGGGACTAGCGGCACCTACGAGCAGTACTTC
-	few	TRBJ2-4	TRBV9	CASSENILAKNIQYF	TGTGCCAGCAGCGAAAACATTTTAGCCAAAAACATTCAGTACTTC
TRBD1	-	TRBJ2-7	TRBV20-1	CSARRGQGGTYEQYF	TGCAGTGCTAGGCGAGGACAGGGAGGAACCTACGAGCAGTACTTC
TRBD1	-	TRBJ2-3	TRBV27	CASSFRQGISTDTQYF	TGTGCCAGCAGTTTTCGACAGGGGATTAGCACAGATACGCAGTATTTT
-	few	TRBJ2-5	TRBV29-1	CSVRGHSDWETQYF	TGCAGCGTCCGGGGGCACTCCGATTGGGAGACCCAGTACTTC
TRBD1	-	TRBJ2-1	TRBV2	CAINPGTVYNEQFF	TGTGCCATCAACCCCGGGACAGTGTACAATGAGCAGTTCTTC
TRBD1	-	TRBJ2-7	TRBV27	CASSFRDRHSYEQYF	TGTGCCAGCAGTTTCCGGGACAGACACTCCTACGAGCAGTACTTC
TRBD2	-	TRBJ2-1	TRBV4-1	CASSQDEGTSGGSYNEQFF	TGCGCCAGCAGCCAAGATGAAGGGACTAGCGGGGGAAGCTACAATGAGCAGTTCTTC